This paragraph reports one T cell receptor (beta chain). Its cognate antigen is unknown. This entry is derived from a study of monozygotic twins with inflammatory bowel disease. TCR libraries each used 3500 ng of total RNA. No DNA is given; TCRdb re-called the 5' RACE reads and lists each CDR3 protein once. This sample lists around 100,000 distinct CDR3 sequences; its ten largest clones have roughly 1.9%. The germline CDR1 and CDR2 sequences are MDHEN and SYDVKM. This CDR3 has 15 amino acids. Study-wide results and caveats: Immunosuppressive treatments differing between patients may have added repertoire variability. None of the different T cell subtypes could be distinguished from one another.

This clonotype was sampled from a human donor with ulcerative colitis or Crohn's disease, or a healthy co-twin of an affected twin (not recorded which). The V and J genes are TRBV28 and TRBJ1-5; TCRdb's D gene call, TRBD1, goes unchecked for lack of DNA. Material: blood. Here the CDR3 reads CASSFGGTGNQPQHF.